The clone carrying this TCR beta chain turned up a few times. The antigen is undetermined. Trimming took off 2 bases at V and 0 bases at J, with 5 bases between the two ends. CDR1 is LGHNA, CDR2 YNFKEQ, per germline. The CDR3 totals 15 residues. These data originate in a study of response to subunit inactivated influenza vaccine. TCRdb independently ran MiXCR on the RT-PCR reads; one entry per CDR3 protein. The sample has 400,000 to 650,000 distinct CDR3 sequences, approximately 7.8% seen once. Overall study findings and caveats: That few new T cells are recruited by each seasonal influenza vaccination was the authors' suggestion.

Specimen: PBMCs from blood, collected roughly 24 months after vaccination. This TCR derives from a man between 50 and 69 years old who received an inactivated influenza vaccine. The rearrangement links TRBV4-2 to TRBJ1-6; D is unclear. CDR3 sequence reads: CASSQRISYNSPLHF. The CDR3 nucleotides are TGTGCCAGCAGCCAAAGGATCTCCTATAATTCACCCCTCCACTTT.